These 9 T cell receptor beta chains share one sample of origin, sequenced in a study of blood T cell repertoires in COVID-19. Using immunoSEQ multiplex PCR, the repertoire was profiled, and TCRdb retains in-frame clones only, with some absent. The sample holds approximately 74,000 clones, roughly 86% seen once. The specimen was peripheral blood. These receptor sequences come from a woman aged 60-75 years with acute or convalescent COVID-19.

The chain links TRBV7-2 to TRBJ2-7; 10 nucleotides line up with TRBD1. Germline lookup yields CDR1 SGHTA and CDR2 FQGNSA. J gave up 4 bases and V 6 bases, and 9 bases lay outside the gene matches. This CDR3 region has 15 residues. CDR3 DNA: TGTGCCAGCAGTGGACAGGGGGGAAGAGAATACGAGCAGTACTTC. Its protein is CASSGQGGREYEQYF.

The CDR3 nucleotides are TGTGCCAGCAGCCACTGGGGCATCACCCAAGGGAAACTGTTTTTT. This gives the protein CASSHWGITQGKLFF. The chain recombines TRBV5-4 with TRBJ1-4; possible D gene TRBD1, 5 bases. Germline V gives CDR1 SGHNT, CDR2 YYREEE (reference sequence). This CDR3 is built from 15 residues. Trimming cost V 4 bases and J 11 bases, with 21 bases left between them.

This clone was detected a few times. V is TRBV7-2 and J is TRBJ2-7; TRBD2 agrees at 10 bases. The V and J ends lost 0 bases and 0 bases, in that order; junction bases with no gene match: 5. The CDR3 is made up of 17 amino acids. CDR1 and CDR2 from the germline V gene are SGHTA and FQGNSA. Here the CDR3 DNA reads TGTGCCAGCAGCTTAGCTCTAGCGGGAGTGAGCTCCTACGAGCAGTACTTC. The encoded protein is CASSLALAGVSSYEQYF.

The rearrangement joins TRBV24-1 to TRBJ1-1; D might be TRBD1 (5 bases). Trimming took 4 bases from V and 1 from J, leaving 12 bases between them. The CDR3 length is 15 residues. Germline CDR1 KGHDR, CDR2 SFDVKD. CDR3: CATSDGGLQNTEAFF. In DNA form, the CDR3 reads TGTGCCACCAGTGACGGGGGACTCCAGAACACTGAAGCTTTCTTT.

This chain links TRBV27 with TRBJ2-1; D might be TRBD2 (5 bases). The CDR3 consists of 14 residues. V dropped 6 bases and J dropped 1 base, with 10 bases sitting between them. Germline V gene data show CDR1 as MNHEY and CDR2 as SMNVEV (reference sequence). CDR3 bases: TGTGCCAGCAGACACAGCGGATCCTACAATGAGCAGTTCTTC. Translation gives CASRHSGSYNEQFF.

V gene TRBV2 combines with J gene TRBJ2-1; 7 positions match TRBD1. Trimming removed 3 bases from V and 7 bases from J; junction bases left unmatched: 3. This CDR3 region has 13 residues. Germline V gene sequence: CDR1 SNHLY, CDR2 FYNNEI. CDR3 sequence: CASSEGQRNEQFF. CDR3 nucleotide sequence: TGTGCCAGCAGTGAGGGACAGCGGAATGAGCAGTTCTTC.

The chain couples TRBV5-5 to TRBJ2-5; 9 bases fit TRBD2. V lost 0 bases, J lost 2 bases, and 8 bases stayed unmatched. The CDR3 is 17 amino acids. The germline CDR1 and CDR2 sequences are SGHKS and YYEKEE (reference sequence). CDR3 sequence reads: CASSLGGSSGDQETQYF. DNA of the CDR3: TGTGCCAGCAGCTTGGGGGGATCTAGCGGGGATCAAGAGACCCAGTACTTC.

This chain joins TRBV19 and TRBJ1-1, with a tentative D call TRBD1 (5 bases). V was shortened by 5 bases and J by 0 bases, with 10 bases between the two germline ends. The CDR3 totals 14 residues. The germline gives CDR1 LNHDA, CDR2 SQIVND (reference sequence). CDR3 in amino acids: CASSFGQMNTEAFF. DNA for the CDR3: TGTGCCAGTAGTTTTGGACAAATGAACACTGAAGCTTTCTTT. The full variable domain, completed using reference TRBV19 and TRBJ1-1, is DGGITQSPKYLFRKEGQNVTLSCEQNLNHDAMYWYRQDPGQGLRLIYYSQIVNDFQKGDIAEGYSVSREKKESFPLTVTSAQKNPTAFYLCASSFGQMNTEAFFGQGTRLTVV.

The chain recombines TRBV5-4 with TRBJ2-1, with 8 bases matching TRBD1. CDR1 and CDR2 from the germline V gene are SGHNT and YYREEE (reference sequence). The CDR3 has 16 residues. V gave up 4 bases and J gave up 6 bases; unmatched junction bases: 12. Here the CDR3 reads CASSPGQGLVSNEQFF. The CDR3 region has the DNA TGTGCCAGCAGCCCTGGACAGGGCCTGGTAAGCAATGAGCAGTTCTTC.